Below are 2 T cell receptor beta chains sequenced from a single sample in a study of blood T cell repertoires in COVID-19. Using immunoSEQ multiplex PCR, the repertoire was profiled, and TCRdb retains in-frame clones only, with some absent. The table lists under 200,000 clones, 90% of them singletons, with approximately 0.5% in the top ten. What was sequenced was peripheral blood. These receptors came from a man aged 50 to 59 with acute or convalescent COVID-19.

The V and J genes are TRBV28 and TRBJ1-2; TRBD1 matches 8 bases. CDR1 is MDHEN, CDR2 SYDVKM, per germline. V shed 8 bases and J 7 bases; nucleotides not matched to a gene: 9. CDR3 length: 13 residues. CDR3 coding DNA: TGTGCCAGCGCCTCCGAGGGGACAGGTGGCTACACCTTC. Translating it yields CASASEGTGGYTF.

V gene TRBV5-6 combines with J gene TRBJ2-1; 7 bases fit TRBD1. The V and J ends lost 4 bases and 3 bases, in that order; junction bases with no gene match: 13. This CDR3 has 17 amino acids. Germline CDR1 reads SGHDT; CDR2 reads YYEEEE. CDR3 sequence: CASSIYRGTKDYNEQFF. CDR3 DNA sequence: TGTGCCAGCAGCATCTACAGGGGAACCAAAGACTACAATGAGCAGTTCTTC.